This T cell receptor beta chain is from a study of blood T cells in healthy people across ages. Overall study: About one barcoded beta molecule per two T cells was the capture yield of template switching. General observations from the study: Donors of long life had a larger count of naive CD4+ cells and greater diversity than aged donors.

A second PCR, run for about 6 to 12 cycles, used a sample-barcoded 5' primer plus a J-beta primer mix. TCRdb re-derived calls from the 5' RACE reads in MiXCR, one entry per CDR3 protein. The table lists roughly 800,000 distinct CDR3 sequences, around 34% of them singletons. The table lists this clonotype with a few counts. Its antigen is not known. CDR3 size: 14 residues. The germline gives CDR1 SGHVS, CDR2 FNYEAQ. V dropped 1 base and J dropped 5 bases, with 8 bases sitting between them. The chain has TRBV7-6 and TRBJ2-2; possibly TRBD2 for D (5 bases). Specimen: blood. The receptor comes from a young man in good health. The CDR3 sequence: CASSLVAGTGELFF. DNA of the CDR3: TGTGCCAGCAGCTTAGTGGCGGGTACCGGGGAGCTGTTTTTT.